This TCR beta chain is drawn from a study of cytomegalovirus exposure and HLA in healthy donors. PCR employed 60 Vbeta and 13 Jbeta primers. TCRdb's copy holds only in-frame clones and misses some; the assay was immunoSEQ multiplex PCR. The sample carries approximately 100,000 clones, 65% to 80% recorded once. The length of the CDR3 is 18 residues. Germline CDR1 reads SGHAT; CDR2 reads FQNNGV. V was pared by 0 bases and J by 4 bases, with 21 bases between. The rearrangement links TRBV11-2 to TRBJ1-1; TRBD1 is a possible D gene (5 bases). The TCR comes from a woman between 50 and 59 years old in good health and CMV-seropositive. Sequenced material: PBMCs. In DNA form, the CDR3 reads TGTGCCAGCAGCTTAGATCGGATGTCGCAGGGAAGGAGCACTGAAGCTTTCTTT. Translation gives CASSLDRMSQGRSTEAFF.